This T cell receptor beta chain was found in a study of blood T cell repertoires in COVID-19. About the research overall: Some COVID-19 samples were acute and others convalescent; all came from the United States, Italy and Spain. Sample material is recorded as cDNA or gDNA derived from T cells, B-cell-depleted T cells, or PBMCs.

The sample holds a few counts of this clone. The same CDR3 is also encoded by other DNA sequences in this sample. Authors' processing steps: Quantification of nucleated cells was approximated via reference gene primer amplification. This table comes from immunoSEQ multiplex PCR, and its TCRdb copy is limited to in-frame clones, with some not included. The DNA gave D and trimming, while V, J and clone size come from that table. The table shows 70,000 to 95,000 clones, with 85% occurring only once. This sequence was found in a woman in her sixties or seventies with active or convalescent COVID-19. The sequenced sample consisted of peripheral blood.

This chain's CDR3 is CASSPQSYEQYF. The CDR3 DNA reads TGTGCCAGCTCACCTCAGTCCTACGAGCAGTACTTC. The rearrangement uses TRBV18 and TRBJ2-7, with D unclear. This CDR3 is built from 12 residues. CDR1 is KGHSH, CDR2 LQKENI, per germline. Trimming took off 3 bases at V and 1 base at J, with 4 bases between the two ends.